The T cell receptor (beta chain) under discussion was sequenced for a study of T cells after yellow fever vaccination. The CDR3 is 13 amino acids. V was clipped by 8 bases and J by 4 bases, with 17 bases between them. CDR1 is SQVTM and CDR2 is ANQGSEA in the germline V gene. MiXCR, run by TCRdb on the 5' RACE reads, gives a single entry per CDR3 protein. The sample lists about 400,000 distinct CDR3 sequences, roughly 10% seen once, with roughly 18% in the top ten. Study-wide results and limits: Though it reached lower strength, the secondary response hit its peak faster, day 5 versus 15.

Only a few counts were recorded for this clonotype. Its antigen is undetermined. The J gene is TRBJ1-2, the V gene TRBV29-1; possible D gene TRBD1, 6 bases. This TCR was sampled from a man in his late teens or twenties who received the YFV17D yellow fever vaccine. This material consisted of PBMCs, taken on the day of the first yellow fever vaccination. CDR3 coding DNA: TGCAGCTCTTACGGCGGACAGCTCTATGGCTACACCTTC. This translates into CSSYGGQLYGYTF.